This T cell receptor (beta chain) appears in the sequencing data of a study of T cell repertoires in cytomegalovirus infection. Looking at the study overall: Peptides in the study included HLA-C-restricted and HLA-B-restricted CMV epitopes. Through public TCR beta signatures, both CMV infection and matching HLA type were indicated. The study, taken as a whole, reports: People with CMV and the relevant HLA were identified by cumulative public TCR beta family frequency. HLA-C-restricted CMV clonotypes gave the most frequent clonotype in two of eight donors.

Germline-derived CDR1 and CDR2 are SEHNR and FQNEAQ (reference sequence). V was clipped by 1 base and J by 3 bases, with 15 bases between them. The length of the CDR3 is 16 residues. Concerning this clonotype: Its antigen remains unknown.

TCRdb redid the calling of the reads with MiXCR, one entry per CDR3 protein. Here the sample spans about 900,000 distinct CDR3 sequences, around 30% being singletons. The chain joins TRBV7-9 to TRBJ1-2; possibly TRBD1 for D (6 bases). This receptor was identified in a human donor in good health (CMV status not recorded). Some clones in this sample may be carry-over from other donors' samples. The sequencing used cultured CD8+ T cells from PBMCs, collected from culture after CMV antigen stimulation. This CDR3 is CASSLVRDNPYYGYTF. The CDR3 coding sequence is TGTGCCAGCAGCTTAGTGAGGGACAACCCCTACTATGGCTACACCTTC.